These T cell receptor beta chains were read from a single sample in a study of yellow fever vaccine responses in identical twins. TCRdb fed the RT-PCR reads into MiXCR, producing one record per CDR3 protein. Of about 13,000 distinct CDR3 sequences listed, 84% are singletons. The starting material was T cells from blood (PBMCs), unsorted or a sorted subset (not recorded which), obtained before or after yellow fever vaccination (not recorded which). These receptors all stem from a woman between 18 and 30 years old who received the yellow fever vaccine. Both conserved end residues are part of each CDR3. The size of a clone is reported for some rows only, either as once, few or many, or as a class for expanded clones.

j_gene,abundance,v_gene,CDR3aa
TRBJ2-1,.,TRBV29-1,CSARRTGGNEQFF
TRBJ2-1,.,TRBV20-1,CSAIGLVSYNEQFF
TRBJ2-5,.,TRBV11-3,CASSSTSGRGTQYF
TRBJ2-3,few,TRBV13,CASTMGGTDTQYF
TRBJ2-7,.,TRBV4-1,CASSPGLSGGLYEQYF
TRBJ2-7,.,TRBV7-9,CASSPPLDGDSYEQYF
TRBJ2-3,.,TRBV10-3,CAITRQREPSGDTQYF
TRBJ1-1,few,TRBV2,CASSGYTEAFF
TRBJ1-5,once,TRBV11-3,CASSFGGSNQPQHF
TRBJ2-2,.,TRBV24-1,CATSPGPTGELFF
TRBJ1-6,.,TRBV12-3/TRBV12-4,CASGATGGFGSNSPLHF
TRBJ1-1,.,TRBV4-2,CASSQDGLGPEAFF
TRBJ2-7,.,TRBV11-1,CASSPFLSGYEQYF
TRBJ2-2,.,TRBV27,CASSLQAGRDTGELFF
TRBJ1-2,.,TRBV28,CASSLSGFYGYTF
TRBJ2-1,.,TRBV6-1,CASSESTYNEQFF
TRBJ2-3,.,TRBV20-1,CSASPQVIDTQYF
TRBJ2-1,.,TRBV7-2,CASSIGLPSYNEQFF
TRBJ2-4,.,TRBV10-1,CASSDGTANIQYF
TRBJ2-7,.,TRBV5-4,CASSPLPLDEQYF
TRBJ2-5,once,TRBV29-1,CSALPGTEETQYF
TRBJ1-1,few,TRBV29-1,CSVEDFVYRENTEAFF
TRBJ2-7,.,TRBV7-3,CASSLTWTGFSYEQYF
TRBJ2-7,.,TRBV7-1,CASSSSPTGVYEQYF
TRBJ2-7,few,TRBV29-1,CSVLTYYEQYF
TRBJ1-5,.,TRBV4-1,CASSHGTGNQPQHF
TRBJ1-3,.,TRBV10-3,CAISVAGTSGNTIFF
TRBJ2-7,once,TRBV20-1,CSARDDYEQYF
TRBJ2-5,.,TRBV4-1,CASSPIAGEESETQYF
TRBJ1-1,.,TRBV12-3/TRBV12-4,CASSPGSSGGENTEAFF
TRBJ1-5,few,TRBV21-1,CASNRGAGSNQPQHF
TRBJ2-3,.,TRBV19,CARSGRTDTQYF
TRBJ2-3,.,TRBV7-6,CASRPQGVSTDTQYF
TRBJ2-2,once,TRBV28,CATNRGLSGELFF
TRBJ2-7,.,TRBV18,CASSSTATAHEQYF
TRBJ2-1,.,TRBV29-1,CSVTGTPKNPNNEQFF
TRBJ2-1,.,TRBV11-2,CASSSRTSGSHDEQFF
TRBJ2-5,.,TRBV29-1,CSVEDEGVWETQYF
TRBJ1-6,.,TRBV11-2,CDSSLDLSTPLHF
TRBJ1-5,.,TRBV12-5,CASGTGQGGPQPQHF
TRBJ2-1,.,TRBV4-3,CASSHNRLAGYEQFF
TRBJ1-2,.,TRBV10-1,CASRDRGAHGYTF
TRBJ1-2,.,TRBV29-1,CSVENEGYTF
TRBJ1-2,.,TRBV5-1,CASRWTGTPGDYGYTF
TRBJ2-5,.,TRBV4-3,CASSQELRQETQYF